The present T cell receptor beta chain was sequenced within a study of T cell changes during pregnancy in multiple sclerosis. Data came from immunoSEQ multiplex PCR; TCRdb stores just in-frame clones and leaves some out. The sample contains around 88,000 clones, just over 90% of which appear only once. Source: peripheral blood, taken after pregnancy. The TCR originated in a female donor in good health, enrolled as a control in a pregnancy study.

CDR3 region: CASSQEASGLRSPLHF. The CDR3 coding sequence is TGTGCCAGCAGCCAAGAGGCGTCAGGGCTACGGTCACCCCTCCACTTT. The rearrangement links TRBV4-2 to TRBJ1-6, with D maybe TRBD1 (5 bases). V lost 0 bases, J lost 10 bases, and 16 bases lay in between. The germline CDR1 and CDR2 sequences are LGHNA and YNFKEQ. The CDR3 covers 16 residues.